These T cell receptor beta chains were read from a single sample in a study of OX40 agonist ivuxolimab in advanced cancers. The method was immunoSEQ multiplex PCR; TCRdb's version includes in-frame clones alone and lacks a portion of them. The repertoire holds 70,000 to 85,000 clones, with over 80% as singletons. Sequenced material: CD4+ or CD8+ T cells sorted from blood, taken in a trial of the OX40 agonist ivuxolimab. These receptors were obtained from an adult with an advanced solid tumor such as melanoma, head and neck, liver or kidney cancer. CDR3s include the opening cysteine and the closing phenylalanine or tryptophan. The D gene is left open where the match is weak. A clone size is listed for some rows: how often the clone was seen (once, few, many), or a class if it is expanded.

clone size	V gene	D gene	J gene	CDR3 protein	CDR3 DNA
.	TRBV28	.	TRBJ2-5	CAVRSPPRETQYF	TGTGCCGTCCGTAGTCCTCCTCGAGAGACCCAGTACTTC
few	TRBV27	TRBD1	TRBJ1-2	CASSPSGTGGSGYTF	TGTGCCAGCAGTCCCTCCGGGACAGGGGGTAGTGGCTACACCTTC
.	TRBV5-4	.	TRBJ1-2	CASRYTGGSRGYTF	TGTGCCAGCAGATACACCGGGGGTTCTAGAGGCTACACCTTC
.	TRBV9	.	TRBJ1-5	CASSVGGDGDQPQHF	TGTGCCAGCAGCGTAGGAGGGGACGGGGATCAGCCCCAGCATTTT
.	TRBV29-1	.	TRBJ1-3	CSVVMVGGNTIYF	TGCAGCGTTGTAATGGTTGGAGGAAACACCATATATTTT
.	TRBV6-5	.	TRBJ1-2	CASSSLDTGGSYGYTF	TGTGCCAGCAGTTCCTTGGACACGGGGGGATCCTATGGCTACACCTTC
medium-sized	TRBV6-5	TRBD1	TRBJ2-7	CASSWRQGNEQYF	TGTGCCAGCAGTTGGCGACAGGGAAACGAGCAGTACTTC
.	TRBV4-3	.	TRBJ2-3	CASSQTSTDTQYF	TGCGCCAGCAGCCAAACAAGCACAGATACGCAGTATTTT
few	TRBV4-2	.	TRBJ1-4	CASSQVEGVEEKLFF	TGTGCCAGCAGCCAAGTCGAGGGGGTTGAGGAAAAACTGTTTTTT
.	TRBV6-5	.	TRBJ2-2	CASSYGRNTGELFF	TGTGCCAGCAGTTACGGCAGGAACACCGGGGAGCTGTTTTTT
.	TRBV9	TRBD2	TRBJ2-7	CASSVNGGGNYEQYF	TGTGCCAGCAGCGTAAACGGCGGGGGTAACTACGAGCAGTACTTC
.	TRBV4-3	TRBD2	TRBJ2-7	CASSKVGGYLYEQYF	TGCGCCAGCAGCAAGGTGGGGGGGTATTTGTACGAGCAGTACTTC
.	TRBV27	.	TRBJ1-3	CASAALRGNTIYF	TGTGCCAGCGCGGCCCTCAGAGGAAACACCATATATTTT
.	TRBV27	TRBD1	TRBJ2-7	CAIGQGLEQYF	TGTGCCATCGGACAGGGTCTGGAGCAGTACTTC
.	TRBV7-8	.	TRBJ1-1	CASSLAGVMNTEAFF	TGTGCCAGCAGCTTGGCGGGAGTCATGAACACTGAAGCTTTCTTT
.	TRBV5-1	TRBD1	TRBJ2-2	CASSFRDSLTGELFF	TGCGCCAGCAGCTTCCGGGACAGTCTCACCGGGGAGCTGTTTTTT
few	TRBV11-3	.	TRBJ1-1	CASSLRLNTEAFF	TGTGCCAGCAGCTTACGTCTGAACACTGAAGCTTTCTTT
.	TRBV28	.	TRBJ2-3	CASTLREPTDTQYF	TGTGCCAGCACCTTGAGGGAACCCACAGATACGCAGTATTTT
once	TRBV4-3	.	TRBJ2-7	CASSPLQGDYYEQYF	TGCGCCAGCAGCCCGTTACAGGGAGATTACTACGAGCAGTACTTC
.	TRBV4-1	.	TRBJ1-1	CASSQEQGYMNTEAFF	TGCGCCAGCAGCCAAGAGCAGGGATACATGAACACTGAAGCTTTCTTT